These 5 T cell receptor beta chains share one sample of origin, sequenced in a study of T cells after yellow fever vaccination. TCRdb re-analysed the 5' RACE reads in MiXCR, keeping a single row per CDR3 protein. Of a few hundred thousand distinct CDR3 sequences in the sample, roughly 7% are singletons; the top ten hold 15% to 20%. Sample: PBMCs, taken roughly 45 days after the first yellow fever vaccination. These receptors all stem from a man aged 18 to 30 who received the YFV17D yellow fever vaccine.

V is TRBV30 and J is TRBJ1-1; 9 nucleotides agree with TRBD1. The junction had 3 bases not matched to a gene; V was cut back by 3 bases and J by 1 base. CDR3 length: 14 residues. CDR1 GTSNPN and CDR2 SVGIG come from the germline V gene (reference sequence). The CDR3: CAWRTDRGNTEAFF. The CDR3 DNA is TGTGCCTGGAGGACGGACAGGGGGAACACTGAAGCTTTCTTT.

This clonotype was counted a few times. The gene calls are TRBV7-2 and TRBJ2-5; 8 nucleotides match TRBD1. The CDR3 is 14 amino acids. Losses at the gene ends were 5 bases for V and 1 base for J; bases not matched to a gene: 3. CDR1 and CDR2 (germline): SGHTA, FQGNSA. This chain's CDR3 is CASSIGQGQETQYF. The DNA for the CDR3 is TGTGCCAGCAGCATCGGACAGGGCCAAGAGACCCAGTACTTC.

This clonotype appeared many times. The rearrangement uses TRBV11-2 and TRBJ1-1; D not resolved. The V end lost 7 bases, the J end lost 1 base, and 16 bases lay between the germline ends. The CDR3 contains 15 residues. Germline CDR1 reads SGHAT; CDR2 reads FQNNGV. CDR3 residues: CASTRWKDQNTEAFF. Here the CDR3 DNA reads TGTGCCAGCACTCGATGGAAGGATCAGAACACTGAAGCTTTCTTT.

This clonotype was detected ten times or more. The V call is TRBV9, the J call TRBJ2-6; D gene unclear. Germline values: CDR1 SGDLS, CDR2 YYNGEE. V gave up 5 bases and J gave up 0 bases, with 12 bases separating them. The CDR3 is 16 amino acids. The CDR3 DNA reads TGTGCCAGCAGTGGCCTCCAGCCCTCTGGGGCCAACGTCCTGACTTTC. This sequence encodes CASSGLQPSGANVLTF.

The table lists this clonotype with a few counts. V gene TRBV5-5 combines with J gene TRBJ1-5; 8 positions agree with TRBD1. Germline lookup yields CDR1 SGHKS and CDR2 YYEKEE (reference sequence). V trimming: 0 bases; J trimming: 0 bases; junction bases outside the gene matches: 2. The CDR3 consists of 16 residues. DNA for the CDR3: TGTGCCAGCAGCTTGGACAGGGGGTATAGCAATCAGCCCCAGCATTTT. Amino acid sequence: CASSLDRGYSNQPQHF.